A selection of T cell receptor beta chains follows, all from one sample in a study of PD-L1 blockade in urothelial cancer. Produced via immunoSEQ multiplex PCR; TCRdb's table is partial and in-frame only. The sample gives over 35,000 clones, roughly 92% of which show up once; around 11% is in the top ten. The sample here was PBMCs, taken around atezolizumab (anti-PD-L1) treatment. These receptors all stem from a woman aged 55 to 70 with urothelial cancer. Both conserved end residues are part of each CDR3. The D gene is left open where the match is weak. Size is stated for part of the rows, as once, few or many counts, or as a class when the clone is expanded.

>.|.|TRBV7-9|TRBJ1-4
TGTGCCAGCAGCCACGGAAGGGGGGGAAATGAAAAACTGTTTTTT
CASSHGRGGNEKLFF
>.|.|TRBV4-1|TRBJ2-7
TGCGCCAGCAGAGGGGGGGGAACTAGCGCATCCTACGAGCAGTACTTC
CASRGGGTSASYEQYF
>TRBD1|.|TRBV7-2|TRBJ2-7
TGTGCCAGCAGCATGGACAGGACGGGAGAGCAGTACTTC
CASSMDRTGEQYF
>.|few|TRBV16|TRBJ1-1
TGTGCCAGCAGCCAATGGGAGGAGGATGAAGCTTTCTTT
CASSQWEEDEAFF
>TRBD1|.|TRBV6-5|TRBJ2-7
TGTGCCAGCAGTTTGAACAGGGGATCCTACGAGCAGTACTTC
CASSLNRGSYEQYF
>.|.|TRBV29-1|TRBJ2-3
TGCAGCGTTGGTGGATCACTAGCTTTCCCCCGCACAGATACGCAGTATTTT
CSVGGSLAFPRTDTQYF
>.|.|TRBV6-1|TRBJ2-7
TGTGCCAGCAGTGAGGGGCAGGGAATGATCTACGAGCAGTACTTC
CASSEGQGMIYEQYF
>TRBD2|.|TRBV29-1|TRBJ2-7
TGCAGCGTCGGACTAGCGTACGCTGCCTACGAGCAGTACTTC
CSVGLAYAAYEQYF
>TRBD1|once|TRBV4-1|TRBJ2-3
TGCGCCAGCAGCCACCGGGGACAGGGAATCGCAGATACGCAGTATTTT
CASSHRGQGIADTQYF
>.|.|TRBV6-5|TRBJ2-3
TGTGCCAGCAGTTACGGGGGGAGGATAGATACGCAGTATTTT
CASSYGGRIDTQYF